The sample holds one count of the clone carrying this TCR beta chain. Its antigen is unknown. The sample comes from a study of identical twins. Study-level findings and limits: Shared out-of-frame alpha sequences (those common to twins) showed excess low generation probability. Beta out-of-frame twin sharing showed a weaker excess.

TCRdb re-derived calls from the 5' RACE reads in MiXCR, one entry per CDR3 protein. The data contain around 490,000 distinct CDR3 sequences, roughly 15% of them singletons. The same specimen was also included in a second study, on yellow fever vaccine responses in identical twins.

The origin of this receptor is a woman younger than 30 in good health. Material: CD4+ T cells sorted from blood.

The CDR3 nucleotides read TGTGCCAGCAGCTTGTCGGGCGATTCCTACAATGAGCAGTTCTTC. Translating it yields CASSLSGDSYNEQFF. The chain is built from TRBV5-6 and TRBJ2-1, with D hard to call. This CDR3 is built from 15 residues. Per the germline V gene, CDR1 is SGHDT and CDR2 is YYEEEE. V was trimmed by 1 base and J by 1 base, leaving 9 bases between them.